Below, 31 T cell receptor beta chains from the same sample are listed, as sequenced in a study of blood T cell repertoires in COVID-19. Data came from immunoSEQ multiplex PCR; TCRdb stores just in-frame clones and leaves some out. Among over 300,000 clones listed, almost 90% were seen once. The sample taken for sequencing was peripheral blood. The receptors come from a man younger than 35 with active or convalescent COVID-19.

The gene calls are TRBV6-2 or TRBV6-3 and TRBJ1-2; 8 bases agree with TRBD1. The germline gives CDR1 MNHEY, CDR2 SVGEGT. This CDR3 has 14 residues. Unmatched junction bases numbered 11, after V lost 5 bases and J lost 9 bases. CDR3 region: CASSRTGQGGRYTF. For the CDR3, the DNA is TGTGCCAGCAGTCGTACCGGACAGGGCGGACGCTACACCTTC.

The chain carries TRBV5-1 and TRBJ2-3, with TRBD1 as a possible D gene (6 bases). The germline V gene has CDR1 SGHRS and CDR2 YFSETQ. The V end lost 4 bases, the J end lost 2 bases, and 14 bases lay between the germline ends. CDR3 size: 15 residues. This chain's CDR3 is CASSGDTYLTDTQYF. DNA for the CDR3: TGCGCCAGCAGCGGGGACACCTATCTCACAGATACGCAGTATTTT.

Concerning this clone: Germline and junction disagree at one end, which may indicate a read error. The rearrangement joins TRBV3-1 (or the pseudogene TRBV3-2) to TRBJ1-2, with TRBD1 matching 8 bases. CDR3 size: 11 residues. Per the germline V gene, CDR1 is LGHDT and CDR2 is YNNKEL (reference sequence). The CDR3 bases are TGTGCCAGCAGAGGGGGACAGGAAGCCTCCTTC. Protein product: CASRGGQEASF.

This clone was found once. The CDR3 DNA reads TGTGCCAGCAGCCCGTTCTACGAGCAGTACTTC. Its translation is CASSPFYEQYF. V is TRBV6-5 and J is TRBJ2-7; no firm D call. V shed 6 bases and J shed 3 bases, with 6 bases lying between them. The CDR3 runs to 11 residues. In germline, CDR1 is MNHEY, CDR2 SVGAGI.

The table lists this clone with a count of one. The chain is built from TRBV7-2 and TRBJ2-1; 7 nucleotides match TRBD1. The ends lost 5 bases at V and 2 bases at J; junction bases unmatched: 6. This CDR3 spans 15 amino acids. Germline-derived CDR1 and CDR2 are SGHTA and FQGNSA. Written as DNA, the CDR3 is TGTGCCAGCAGCCTCGGACAGGCCGCCTACAATGAGCAGTTCTTC. This sequence encodes CASSLGQAAYNEQFF. Variable domain in full (rest from reference TRBV7-2 and TRBJ2-1): GAGVSQSPSNKVTEKGKDVELRCDPISGHTALYWYRQSLGQGLEFLIYFQGNSAPDKSGLPSDRFSAERTGGSVSTLTIQRTQQEDSAVYLCASSLGQAAYNEQFFGPGTRLTVL.

The V and J genes are TRBV27 and TRBJ2-7; 12 bases are shared with TRBD2. Germline V gene sequence: CDR1 MNHEY, CDR2 SMNVEV (reference sequence). CDR3 length equals 19 residues. V lost 5 bases, J lost 5 bases, and 19 bases stayed unmatched. In DNA form, the CDR3 reads TGTGCCAGCAGTCCCAGGGGGGCTAGCGGGAGGGCCTATGTAAACGAGCAGTACTTC. It codes for CASSPRGASGRAYVNEQYF.

This chain connects TRBV4-2 to TRBJ1-5, with TRBD1 matching 11 bases. The V gene's germline CDR1 is LGHNA and CDR2 YNFKEQ. Unmatched junction bases numbered 6, after V lost 8 bases and J lost 6 bases. The CDR3 sequence is 14 residues long. The CDR3 nucleotides read TGTGCCAGCTCGGGACAGGGGGAAACTCAGCCCCAGCATTTT. Translation: CASSGQGETQPQHF.

This clone was detected once. The CDR3 loop is CASSLWPPVSKTGEKLFF. CDR3 nucleotide sequence: TGTGCCAGCAGTTTATGGCCCCCGGTGTCAAAGACTGGTGAAAAACTGTTTTTT. The rearrangement uses TRBV28 and TRBJ1-4; D is unclear. The CDR3 has 18 amino acids. The germline V gene has CDR1 MDHEN and CDR2 SYDVKM. V was clipped by 0 bases and J by 7 bases, with 21 bases between them.

The genes are TRBV19 and TRBJ2-5; 7 nucleotides agree with TRBD1. Germline CDR1 is LNHDA and CDR2 is SQIVND (reference sequence). Trimming at V came to 1 base and at J to 7 bases, leaving 6 bases not matched to a gene. This CDR3 contains 14 residues. CDR3 sequence: CASSIAQGTGTQYF. The CDR3 coding sequence is TGTGCCAGTAGTATAGCACAGGGGACGGGGACCCAGTACTTC.

The V gene is TRBV9, the J gene TRBJ2-7, with TRBD2 matching 10 bases. This CDR3 contains 15 residues. The V gene's germline CDR1 is SGDLS and CDR2 YYNGEE. Trimming cost V 0 bases and J 5 bases; bases outside gene matches: 5. CDR3 DNA: TGTGCCAGCAGCGTAGGGGCTAGCGGGAGTGACGAGCAGTACTTC. This sequence encodes CASSVGASGSDEQYF.

The rearrangement uses TRBV2 and TRBJ1-2, with TRBD1 as a possible D gene (5 bases). Germline V gives CDR1 SNHLY, CDR2 FYNNEI. The CDR3 runs 15 residues. V was trimmed by 2 bases and J by 0 bases, leaving 10 bases between them. CDR3 region: CASSEQGLTNYGYTF. The CDR3 DNA reads TGTGCCAGCAGTGAACAGGGCCTCACTAACTATGGCTACACCTTC.

In nucleotides, the CDR3 is TGTGCCAGCAGTCTCGTACAGGGGGCGAACACCGGGGAGCTGTTTTTT. Translated, it gives CASSLVQGANTGELFF. The V gene is TRBV6-2 or TRBV6-3, the J gene TRBJ2-2; 8 positions match TRBD1. Looked up from germline, CDR1 is MNHEY and CDR2 is SVGEGT. The junction had 5 bases not matched to a gene; V was cut back by 5 bases and J by 0 bases. CDR3 length: 16 residues.

V gene TRBV4-2 combines with J gene TRBJ2-2; D might be TRBD2 (5 bases). CDR3 length: 18 amino acids. CDR1 LGHNA and CDR2 YNFKEQ come from the germline V gene. With 3 bases removed from V and 0 bases from J, the gap between germline ends came to 17 bases. The CDR3 bases are TGTGCCAGCAGCCACACACCAAGCGGCAGGTCGAACACCGGGGAGCTGTTTTTT. Translated, it gives CASSHTPSGRSNTGELFF.

The CDR3 loop reads CASSLAPGVALNTQYF. In DNA form, the CDR3 reads TGTGCCAGCAGCCTCGCACCGGGAGTGGCCTTAAATACGCAGTATTTT. The chain couples TRBV7-8 to TRBJ2-3; D perhaps matches TRBD2 (6 bases). V was cut by 5 bases and J by 7 bases, with 22 bases left in between. The CDR3 runs 16 residues. Germline loops: CDR1 SGHVS, CDR2 FQNEAQ.

This clone has a single count. The chain employs TRBV14 and TRBJ2-7; D may be TRBD2 (6 bases). CDR1 and CDR2 from the germline V gene are SGHDN and FVKESK. The V and J ends lost 4 bases and 3 bases respectively, with 13 bases between them. The length of the CDR3 is 14 residues. The CDR3 region has the DNA TGTGCCAGCAGCCTAACGGGACTGATCTACGAGCAGTACTTC. Protein sequence: CASSLTGLIYEQYF.

This clone was recorded only once. The chain links TRBV4-1 to TRBJ1-5, with unresolved D. CDR1 and CDR2 (germline): MGHRA, YSYEKL. The CDR3 is made up of 16 amino acids. V gave up 0 bases and J gave up 5 bases, with 14 bases separating them. The CDR3 spells CASSQDPGGMDQPQHF. In DNA form, the CDR3 reads TGCGCCAGCAGCCAAGACCCAGGAGGGATGGATCAGCCCCAGCATTTT.

The gene calls are TRBV7-9 and TRBJ1-4; tentatively, D is TRBD1 (5 bases). Germline lookup yields CDR1 SEHNR and CDR2 FQNEAQ (reference sequence). V lost 4 bases, J lost 8 bases, and 14 bases lay in between. The CDR3 runs 14 residues. The CDR3 nucleotides read TGTGCCAGCAGCTCGGACACCCTTCCAGAAAAACTGTTTTTT. Translated: CASSSDTLPEKLFF.

The chain is built from TRBV6-1 and TRBJ2-4; 7 bases are shared with TRBD1. The CDR3 extends over 17 amino acids. Germline CDR1 MNHNS, CDR2 SASEGT. Losses at the gene ends were 3 bases for V and 0 bases for J; bases not matched to a gene: 8. The CDR3 bases are TGTGCCAGCAGTGACGGACAGGCGGTCCCAGCCAAAAACATTCAGTACTTC. Its protein is CASSDGQAVPAKNIQYF.

The CDR3 DNA reads TGCGCCAGCAGCCAAGGCCCCGGCCACAGCATAAATTCACCCCTCCACTTT. Its translation: CASSQGPGHSINSPLHF. The V call is TRBV4-1, the J call TRBJ1-6; the D is unclear. The CDR3 spans 17 residues. V was pared by 1 base and J by 7 bases, with 17 bases between. The germline gives CDR1 MGHRA, CDR2 YSYEKL.

The V and J genes are TRBV2 and TRBJ2-5; 10 nucleotides match TRBD2. This CDR3 region has 16 residues. Trimming cost V 5 bases and J 5 bases; bases outside gene matches: 11. Germline CDR1 is SNHLY and CDR2 is FYNNEI. In nucleotides, the CDR3 is TGTGCCAGCAGTACGAGGACTAGCGGCTGGAGGGAGACCCAGTACTTC. Its protein is CASSTRTSGWRETQYF.

V usage is TRBV7-2 and J usage is TRBJ2-7; D is perhaps TRBD1 (5 bases). The CDR3 is made up of 14 amino acids. Trimming left V 1 base short and J 2 bases short, with 9 bases between. The germline V gene encodes CDR1 SGHTA and CDR2 FQGNSA. Here the CDR3 reads CASSLGTNTYEQYF. As DNA, the CDR3 is TGTGCCAGCAGCTTAGGGACAAACACCTACGAGCAGTACTTC. The variable domain in full, completed from reference TRBV7-2 and TRBJ2-7, reads GAGVSQSPSNKVTEKGKDVELRCDPISGHTALYWYRQSLGQGLEFLIYFQGNSAPDKSGLPSDRFSAERTGGSVSTLTIQRTQQEDSAVYLCASSLGTNTYEQYFGPGTRLTVT.

J is TRBJ2-1 and V is TRBV11-2; TRBD2 agrees at 11 bases. Germline assignment: CDR1 SGHAT and CDR2 FQNNGV. The V segment lost 5 bases and the J segment 7 bases; nucleotides outside the gene matches: 7. This CDR3 has 15 residues. The CDR3 spells CASSPVTSGINEQFF. The CDR3 DNA follows: TGTGCCAGCAGCCCGGTGACTAGCGGGATAAATGAGCAGTTCTTC.

The chain combines TRBV19 with TRBJ2-5; D uncertain. This CDR3 is built from 11 residues. Germline CDR1 LNHDA, CDR2 SQIVND (reference sequence). V was cut by 6 bases and J by 5 bases, with 7 bases left in between. The CDR3, as DNA: TGTGCCAGTAGGGCGAGGGAGACCCAGTACTTC. Its translation: CASRARETQYF.

The CDR3 loop is CASSLKPGQPQHF. The CDR3 DNA sequence: TGTGCCAGCAGCTTAAAGCCCGGGCAGCCCCAGCATTTT. J is TRBJ1-5 and V is TRBV7-3; no firm D call. V lost 1 base and J lost 7, with 8 bases in between. CDR1 is SGHTA, CDR2 FQGTGA, per germline. This CDR3 is 13 amino acids long.

The chain joins TRBV7-8 to TRBJ2-7, with 10 positions matching TRBD1. CDR3 length equals 18 residues. V trimming: 4 bases; J trimming: 3 bases; junction bases outside the gene matches: 15. Germline V gives CDR1 SGHVS, CDR2 FQNEAQ. The CDR3 loop reads CASSSVRDRGKSNYEQYF. The CDR3 DNA reads as TGTGCCAGCAGCTCAGTCCGGGACAGGGGAAAATCTAACTACGAGCAGTACTTC.

J is TRBJ2-7 and V is TRBV7-2; 8 bases agree with TRBD1. V was clipped by 1 base and J by 5 bases; unmatched bases: 7. The CDR3 runs 15 residues. Germline lookup yields CDR1 SGHTA and CDR2 FQGNSA. CDR3 nucleotides: TGTGCCAGCAGCTTAGGAACAGGGGGTTTCAACGAGCAGTACTTC. Protein product: CASSLGTGGFNEQYF.

This clone has only one observation. V gene TRBV21-1 combines with J gene TRBJ1-2. TRBV21-1 is flagged as a pseudogene. This CDR3 spans 16 amino acids. The CDR3: CASSPNPGESNYGYTF. CDR3 DNA: TGTGCCAGCAGCCCTAACCCCGGGGAAAGTAACTATGGCTACACCTTC.

V is TRBV6-5 and J is TRBJ2-7; D is possibly TRBD2 (5 bases). Per the germline V gene, CDR1 is MNHEY and CDR2 is SVGAGI. CDR3 length: 15 residues. Trimming shortened V by 5 bases and J by 0 bases, and 14 bases separated the two germline ends. The CDR3 DNA sequence: TGTGCCAGCAGTACGAGGAGGTTCAGCTCCTACGAGCAGTACTTC. Protein product: CASSTRRFSSYEQYF.

The table lists this clone with many counts. The gene calls are TRBV6-6 and TRBJ1-4, with 11 bases that match TRBD1. Germline V CDR1 and CDR2: MNHNY, SVGAGI (reference sequence). This CDR3 contains 15 residues. After removal of 0 bases from V and 7 bases from J, the junction contained 1 base not matched to a gene. The CDR3 protein is CASSYSGTGGEKLFF. DNA of the CDR3: TGTGCCAGCAGTTACTCCGGGACAGGGGGTGAAAAACTGTTTTTT.

V and J are TRBV2 and TRBJ2-7; no reliable D call. The CDR3 extends over 13 amino acids. V was shortened by 7 bases and J by 0 bases, with 10 bases between the two germline ends. Germline V gene data show CDR1 as SNHLY and CDR2 as FYNNEI. This chain's CDR3 is CASTGLDSYEQYF. DNA of the CDR3: TGTGCCAGCACCGGTTTAGACTCCTACGAGCAGTACTTC.

The rearrangement links TRBV21-1 to TRBJ2-2; the table calls TRBD1, which could not be checked here. TRBV21-1 is a documented pseudogene. This CDR3 spans 17 amino acids. The CDR3 coding sequence is TGTGCCAGCAGCAAAGAAATGGGGGCCCCAATTGGCGGGGAGCTGTTTTTT. This sequence encodes CASSKEMGAPIGGELFF.